The next 23 T cell receptor beta chains were all read from a single sample in a study of human T cells and chemical hapten exposure. TCRdb reprocessed the RACE reads with MiXCR, giving one entry per CDR3 protein. The repertoire holds roughly 62,000 distinct CDR3 sequences, around an eighth seen once, with around 2.4% in the top ten. Specified time point: patch test 3, about 24 weeks after DPC sensitization. The treatment is: therapeutic diphenylcyclopropenone sensitization with weekly scalp DPC. This sample comprised whole blood, obtained in connection with sensitization to the hapten diphenylcyclopropenone (DPC). These receptors were collected from a man under 40 with alopecia areata. Some clones in this sample may be carry-over from other donors' samples.

The CDR3 sequence: CSARKTENTEAFF. The CDR3 bases are TGCAGTGCTAGAAAGACCGAGAACACTGAAGCTTTCTTT. V usage is TRBV20-1 and J usage is TRBJ1-1; D call uncertain. Germline V gives CDR1 DFQATT, CDR2 SNEGSKA (reference sequence). The CDR3 is made up of 13 amino acids. Trimming took off 2 bases at V and 1 base at J, with 8 bases between the two ends.

There are many counts of this clonotype. This rearrangement joins TRBV29-1 to TRBJ1-2; D might be TRBD1 (5 bases). The V end was cut by 4 bases, the J end by 4 bases, with 13 bases between. This CDR3 contains 13 residues. Per germline, CDR1 SQVTM and CDR2 ANQGSEA. The CDR3 loop reads CSVGGGHTYGYTF. The CDR3 region has the DNA TGCAGCGTTGGTGGGGGTCATACCTATGGCTACACCTTC.

The V gene is TRBV29-1, the J gene TRBJ1-1, with D possibly TRBD1 on 6 matching bases. The CDR3 sequence is 12 residues long. V dropped 7 bases and J dropped 0 bases, with 9 bases sitting between them. The V gene's germline CDR1 is SQVTM and CDR2 ANQGSEA. CDR3 sequence: CSADRLNTEAFF. The CDR3 region has the DNA TGCAGCGCTGACAGGTTGAACACTGAAGCTTTCTTT.

This clonotype was seen a few times. The gene calls are TRBV7-9 and TRBJ1-1, with 12 bases aligning to TRBD1. With 5 bases clipped from V and 5 bases from J, the junction kept 18 bases outside the gene matches. Germline assignment: CDR1 SEHNR and CDR2 FQNEAQ (reference sequence). The length of the CDR3 is 19 residues. The CDR3 spells CASSPGTGGYARMWTEAFF. DNA of the CDR3: TGTGCCAGCAGCCCGGGGACAGGGGGCTATGCCCGGATGTGGACTGAAGCTTTCTTT.

This clonotype was observed a handful of times. J is TRBJ1-4 and V is TRBV20-1; the D gene is possibly TRBD1 (5 bases). The germline V gene has CDR1 DFQATT and CDR2 SNEGSKA (reference sequence). This CDR3 contains 13 residues. V was shortened by 0 bases and J by 12 bases, with 14 bases between the two germline ends. CDR3 DNA: TGCAGTGCTAGAGATCAAGTGGGGGAGGAACTGTTTTTT. It is translated as CSARDQVGEELFF.

This clonotype turned up a few times. The chain carries TRBV10-3 and TRBJ1-4; D ambiguous. This CDR3 region has 12 residues. V was clipped by 2 bases and J by 8 bases, with 6 bases between them. Per the germline V gene, CDR1 is ENHRY and CDR2 is SYGVKD. This CDR3 is CAISEEGEKLFF. The DNA of the CDR3 is TGTGCCATCAGTGAGGAGGGCGAAAAACTGTTTTTT.

The chain employs TRBV6-5 and TRBJ1-2, with a possible D match to TRBD1 (6 bases). Trimming cost V 5 bases and J 5 bases, with 18 bases left between them. CDR1 is MNHEY, CDR2 SVGAGI, per germline. The CDR3 loop spans 15 amino acids. DNA for the CDR3: TGTGCCAGCAGTGCTACAGGGTTGAGTCGGTATGGCTACACCTTC. Protein sequence: CASSATGLSRYGYTF.

This clonotype showed up many times. The chain couples TRBV21-1 to TRBJ2-5; the D call TRBD1 from the table was never checked on the DNA. TRBV21-1 is designated a pseudogene. CDR3 length: 14 residues. Here the CDR3 reads CASSNTGGVKTQYF. The CDR3 DNA is TGTGCCAGCAGCAACACAGGGGGCGTAAAGACCCAGTACTTC.

This clonotype was observed at least ten times. This rearrangement joins TRBV7-2 to TRBJ1-1; possibly TRBD1 for D (5 bases). Germline assignment: CDR1 SGHTA and CDR2 FQGNSA. V lost 1 base and J 5 bases, leaving 11 bases between the germline ends. The CDR3 is made up of 14 amino acids. CDR3 DNA: TGTGCCAGCAGCTTAGGGTGGGGGAGGACTGAAGCTTTCTTT. It is translated as CASSLGWGRTEAFF.

This clonotype was seen many times. The V and J genes are TRBV7-9 and TRBJ1-1; D gene unclear. This CDR3 is built from 12 residues. V lost 5 bases and J 8 bases, leaving 12 bases between the germline ends. From germline, CDR1 is SEHNR and CDR2 FQNEAQ (reference sequence). The CDR3 loop reads CASSDMSSEAFF. The DNA of the CDR3 is TGTGCCAGCAGCGACATGAGCAGCGAAGCTTTCTTT.

The chain recombines TRBV6-1 with TRBJ1-2; no clear D gene. This CDR3 comprises 13 residues. Germline CDR1 MNHNS, CDR2 SASEGT. V was pared by 4 bases and J by 2 bases, with 8 bases between. CDR3 coding DNA: TGTGCCAGCAGTGCGTCCTTAAACTATGGCTACACCTTC. Translation: CASSASLNYGYTF.

This clonotype was seen ten or more times. The chain joins TRBV20-1 to TRBJ1-5; weak D call: TRBD1 (5 bases). Trimming stripped 5 bases from V and 3 bases from J, with 17 bases between. The CDR3 sequence is 15 residues long. Germline V gene data show CDR1 as DFQATT and CDR2 as SNEGSKA (reference sequence). The CDR3 is CSAHLRGGSNQPQHF. The CDR3 DNA sequence: TGCAGTGCTCACCTACGTGGGGGTTCCAATCAGCCCCAGCATTTT.

In this sample, this clonotype turned up a few times. The chain couples TRBV9 to TRBJ2-7; no reliable D call. The germline gives CDR1 SGDLS, CDR2 YYNGEE. The length of the CDR3 is 13 residues. Trimming took off 0 bases at V and 2 bases at J, with 6 bases between the two ends. CDR3 amino acids: CASSVADAYEQYF. The CDR3 region has the DNA TGTGCCAGCAGCGTAGCTGACGCCTACGAGCAGTACTTC.

Many counts were recorded for this clonotype. The J gene is TRBJ2-7, the V gene TRBV6-5; D is unclear. The V and J ends lost 8 bases and 11 bases respectively, with 19 bases between them. CDR3 length equals 12 residues. Germline lookup yields CDR1 MNHEY and CDR2 SVGAGI. This CDR3 is CASSRRPGSEYF. Written as DNA, the CDR3 is TGTGCCAGCTCTAGACGGCCGGGCAGTGAGTACTTC.

The chain combines TRBV27 with TRBJ1-5, with 10 positions matching TRBD1. Germline CDR1 reads MNHEY; CDR2 reads SMNVEV (reference sequence). The CDR3 totals 17 residues. J was trimmed by 2 bases and V by 1 base; bases with no gene match: 5. CDR3 residues: CASSLFATGGGNQPQHF. CDR3 coding DNA: TGTGCCAGCAGTTTATTTGCGACAGGGGGCGGCAATCAGCCCCAGCATTTT.

Note on this clonotype: Compared with germline, one end of the junction differs, possibly owing to a read error. The rearrangement joins TRBV7-2 to TRBJ1-3; D call uncertain. This CDR3 spans 12 amino acids. The germline gives CDR1 SGHTA, CDR2 FQGNSA. In DNA form, the CDR3 reads TGCGGAAGCGGGGAATCTGGAAACACCATATATTTT. This codes for CGSGESGNTIYF.

As for this clonotype: A single base separates this from a much larger clone, so it may be a read error. V and J are TRBV6-2 or TRBV6-3 and TRBJ2-3; D may be TRBD1 or TRBD2 (6 bases each). The length of the CDR3 is 13 residues. V dropped 8 bases and J dropped 11 bases, with 20 bases sitting between them. Germline CDR1 MNHEY, CDR2 SVGEGT. The DNA for the CDR3 is TGTGCCAGCGGTGCGACGGGGGCCTCGAGGCAGTATTTT. Translated, it gives CASGATGASRQYF.

This clonotype was seen repeatedly, ten times or more. The gene calls are TRBV20-1 and TRBJ1-1, with 9 nucleotides matching TRBD1. V trimming: 5 bases; J trimming: 4 bases; junction bases outside the gene matches: 14. The CDR3 covers 16 residues. Germline-derived CDR1 and CDR2 are DFQATT and SNEGSKA (reference sequence). CDR3 residues: CSALKAQGARGTEAFF. For the CDR3, the DNA is TGCAGTGCTCTGAAGGCACAGGGGGCGCGGGGCACTGAAGCTTTCTTT.

This clonotype was counted a few times. CDR3 region: CASSLARLAGGRAADTQYF. The CDR3 nucleotides are TGTGCCAGCAGCTTAGCGCGACTAGCGGGGGGGCGAGCGGCAGATACGCAGTATTTT. The chain combines TRBV7-2 with TRBJ2-3; 14 positions match TRBD2. From germline, CDR1 is SGHTA and CDR2 FQGNSA. The CDR3 loop spans 19 amino acids. The ends lost 0 bases at V and 4 bases at J; junction bases unmatched: 9.

This clonotype appeared a few times. The rearrangement joins TRBV6-5 to TRBJ1-3; a possible D gene is TRBD1 (5 bases). The CDR3 length is 14 residues. From germline, CDR1 is MNHEY and CDR2 SVGAGI. Trimming shortened V by 6 bases and J by 3 bases, and 12 bases separated the two germline ends. The CDR3 spells CASRRGVGGNTIYF. CDR3 DNA: TGTGCCAGCAGAAGGGGAGTTGGTGGAAACACCATATATTTT.

The genes are TRBV28 and TRBJ2-7; a possible D gene is TRBD1 (5 bases). The ends were cut back, 4 bases at V and 7 bases at J, with 11 bases in the middle. Per the germline V gene, CDR1 is MDHEN and CDR2 is SYDVKM. There are 12 residues in the CDR3. CDR3 sequence: CASSSDRSEQYF. The CDR3 DNA is TGTGCCAGCAGTTCCGACAGAAGTGAGCAGTACTTC.

In this sample, this clonotype turned up many times. The chain couples TRBV18 to TRBJ2-3; a possible D gene is TRBD1 (5 bases). Germline V gene sequence: CDR1 KGHSH, CDR2 LQKENI. V dropped 2 bases and J dropped 4 bases, with 13 bases sitting between them. The CDR3 totals 15 residues. CDR3 nucleotides: TGTGCCAGCTCACCATCGGACACAAACCCAGATACGCAGTATTTT. Its protein is CASSPSDTNPDTQYF.

This chain connects TRBV11-1 to TRBJ2-4; D tentatively fits TRBD1 or TRBD2 (6 bases each). Germline V gives CDR1 SGHAT, CDR2 FQDESV (reference sequence). V was clipped by 2 bases and J by 3 bases, with 11 bases between them. This CDR3 has 15 residues. CDR3 protein: CASSLRGLGKNIQYF. CDR3 nucleotide sequence: TGTGCCAGCAGCTTACGGGGGCTGGGCAAAAACATTCAGTACTTC.